The present TCR beta chain was sequenced within a study of beta chain features in type 1 diabetes. Study-level findings and limits: The VDJ junctions of type 1 diabetes patients carried fewer insertions and more deletions. Highly expressing activated T cells could be over-counted with a cDNA template.

This CDR3 comprises 15 residues. V lost 0 bases to trimming and J lost 7 bases, with 13 bases between them. Looked up from germline, CDR1 is LNHNV and CDR2 is YYDKDF (reference sequence). The sequenced template was cDNA made from the entire isolated RNA. The assay was immunoSEQ multiplex PCR, and TCRdb's table has in-frame clones only and misses some. The data hold about 210,000 clones, with about a tenth observed a single time. Via CD45RO/CCR7/CD25/CD127/CD95/CD27, cells of the CD4+ naive, central memory, regulatory and stem cell-like memory subsets were sorted. Sorted populations all had greater than 95% purity. This clone was seen only a few times. Its specificity is unknown.

The sequence was obtained from a man aged 18-30 years in good health. Sequencing was carried out using central memory CD4+ T cells from blood. The chain couples TRBV15 to TRBJ2-1; D gene uncertain. CDR3 residues: CATSREGPLGNEQFF. The CDR3 bases are TGTGCCACCAGCAGAGAAGGCCCTCTGGGGAATGAGCAGTTCTTC.